These 16 T cell receptor beta chains originate from one sample sequenced in a study of cytomegalovirus exposure and HLA in healthy donors. Sequenced by immunoSEQ multiplex PCR; TCRdb stores in-frame clones only, minus some. Of 35,000 to 50,000 clones listed, more than 85% are singletons. The sample comprised PBMCs. Receptor source: a woman aged 18-35 years in good health and CMV-seronegative.

This clone was counted a single time. V is TRBV19 and J is TRBJ1-2; D not certain. V lost 2 bases, J lost 8 bases, and 12 bases lay in between. Germline V gives CDR1 LNHDA, CDR2 SQIVND (reference sequence). This CDR3 is built from 13 residues. The CDR3 DNA reads as TGTGCCAGTAGTATATTGGCAGGAGGCGGCTACACCTTC. Translating gives CASSILAGGGYTF.

The V and J genes are TRBV6-1 and TRBJ2-7; 7 bases match TRBD1. The J segment lost 3 bases and the V segment lost 7 bases, leaving 9 bases of the junction unmatched. This CDR3 has 14 amino acids. From germline, CDR1 is MNHNS and CDR2 SASEGT. The CDR3 DNA reads as TGTGCCAGCACCGAAAGGAACAGGGGCTACGAGCAGTACTTC. Protein sequence: CASTERNRGYEQYF.

The genes are TRBV6-5 and TRBJ1-2; no clear D. Trimming stripped 4 bases from V and 8 bases from J, with 17 bases between. The germline CDR1 and CDR2 sequences are MNHEY and SVGAGI. The CDR3 spans 14 residues. In DNA, the CDR3 is TGTGCCAGCAGTTCCAGCGGGCCTCCGGGGGGCTACACCTTC. This encodes CASSSSGPPGGYTF.

Only one count was recorded for this clone. CDR3 sequence reads: CASSLFRGDGYTF. CDR3 nucleotides: TGTGCCAGCAGTTTATTTAGGGGCGATGGCTACACCTTC. V and J are TRBV27 and TRBJ1-2; D possibly corresponds to TRBD1 (5 bases). In germline, CDR1 is MNHEY, CDR2 SMNVEV (reference sequence). V lost 1 base to trimming and J lost 6 bases, with 9 bases between them. The CDR3 totals 13 residues.

The V gene is TRBV11-2, the J gene TRBJ2-1, with 9 positions matching TRBD2. J gave up 7 bases and V 6 bases, and 10 bases lay outside the gene matches. Germline loops: CDR1 SGHAT, CDR2 FQNNGV. The CDR3 has 15 amino acids. CDR3 bases: TGTGCCAGCAGTTCGGTAGCGGGAGCGTCGAATGAGCAGTTCTTC. This sequence encodes CASSSVAGASNEQFF.

This clone appeared a single time. The chain has TRBV28 and TRBJ2-2, with D hard to call. This CDR3 spans 12 amino acids. V was cut by 1 base and J by 7 bases, with 4 bases left in between. CDR1 and CDR2 (germline): MDHEN, SYDVKM. CDR3: CASSLYSGELFF. In DNA form, the CDR3 reads TGTGCCAGCAGTTTATATAGCGGGGAGCTGTTTTTT.

This clone was picked up one time. This chain uses TRBV7-3 with TRBJ1-1; D call uncertain. V lost 4 bases and J 0 bases, leaving 6 bases between the germline ends. From germline, CDR1 is SGHTA and CDR2 FQGTGA. The CDR3 length is 13 residues. CDR3 amino acids: CASSYQVNTEAFF. CDR3 sequence (DNA): TGTGCCAGCAGCTATCAGGTGAACACTGAAGCTTTCTTT.

The chain recombines TRBV27 with TRBJ2-3; 7 bases align to TRBD1. CDR3 length equals 15 residues. Germline values: CDR1 MNHEY, CDR2 SMNVEV (reference sequence). The V and J ends lost 3 bases and 2 bases, in that order; junction bases with no gene match: 5. The CDR3 DNA follows: TGTGCCAGCAGTTTGTCGGGACAGATCACAGATACGCAGTATTTT. The encoded protein is CASSLSGQITDTQYF.

CDR3: CASSLDGRGGSPLHF. The CDR3 region has the DNA TGTGCCAGCAGCTTAGACGGCAGGGGTGGATCACCCCTCCACTTT. The chain carries TRBV7-8 and TRBJ1-6; possible D gene TRBD1, 6 bases. The CDR3 has 15 amino acids. Trimming left V 1 base short and J 10 bases short, with 14 bases between. Per the germline V gene, CDR1 is SGHVS and CDR2 is FQNEAQ.

V gene TRBV7-6 combines with J gene TRBJ1-1; D call uncertain. V gave up 0 bases and J gave up 0 bases, with 11 bases separating them. Germline CDR1 is SGHVS and CDR2 is FNYEAQ. The length of the CDR3 is 16 residues. The CDR3 here is CASSLAPDGMNTEAFF. Here the CDR3 DNA reads TGTGCCAGCAGCTTAGCACCGGACGGGATGAACACTGAAGCTTTCTTT.

This clone is a singleton in its sample. The chain combines TRBV19 with TRBJ1-6, with no clear D. Germline V lookup: CDR1 LNHDA, CDR2 SQIVND (reference sequence). V lost 6 bases to trimming and J lost 9 bases, with 15 bases between them. The CDR3 runs to 14 residues. Here the CDR3 reads CASSLALEASPLHF. The CDR3 DNA is TGTGCCAGTAGCCTCGCGTTGGAGGCTTCACCCCTCCACTTT.

This clone is a singleton in its sample. V is TRBV28 and J is TRBJ2-5; 11 bases map to TRBD2. CDR3 size: 20 residues. CDR1 and CDR2 from the germline V gene are MDHEN and SYDVKM. V was clipped by 4 bases and J by 5 bases; unmatched bases: 21. The CDR3 nucleotides are TGTGCCAGCAGTTCACGCACCAGTACGATAGCGGGGGGGCTCGTGGAGACCCAGTACTTC. Protein: CASSSRTSTIAGGLVETQYF.

V usage is TRBV9 and J usage is TRBJ2-2; 8 bases match TRBD1. Germline V gene data show CDR1 as SGDLS and CDR2 as YYNGEE. The V segment lost 2 bases and the J segment 3 bases; nucleotides outside the gene matches: 9. The CDR3 is 17 amino acids. CDR3 sequence: CASSVRQGAGHTGELFF. Here the CDR3 DNA reads TGTGCCAGCAGCGTGAGGCAGGGGGCGGGTCACACCGGGGAGCTGTTTTTT.

The chain recombines TRBV2 with TRBJ1-4; D is unresolved. Germline CDR1 reads SNHLY; CDR2 reads FYNNEI. Trimming stripped 3 bases from V and 0 bases from J, with 8 bases between. The CDR3 has 15 amino acids. For the CDR3, the DNA is TGTGCCAGCAGTGATCCCGGAGCAACTAATGAAAAACTGTTTTTT. It encodes CASSDPGATNEKLFF.

J is TRBJ2-1 and V is TRBV27; no clear D gene. Germline V CDR1 and CDR2: MNHEY, SMNVEV (reference sequence). CDR3 length: 13 amino acids. Trimming removed 3 bases from V and 3 bases from J, with 6 bases in between. The CDR3 loop reads CASSFSHYNEQFF. CDR3 DNA sequence: TGTGCCAGCAGTTTTAGCCACTACAATGAGCAGTTCTTC.

This chain connects TRBV4-1 to TRBJ1-2, with D perhaps matching TRBD1 (6 bases). The germline V gene encodes CDR1 MGHRA and CDR2 YSYEKL. CDR3 length: 16 residues. V lost 4 bases to trimming and J lost 0 bases, with 15 bases between them. CDR3: CASSLSRTATNYGYTF. DNA of the CDR3: TGCGCCAGCAGCCTTTCCAGGACAGCGACTAACTATGGCTACACCTTC.